This T cell receptor beta chain derives from a study of cytomegalovirus exposure and HLA in healthy donors. Assay used: immunoSEQ multiplex PCR; TCRdb lists only in-frame clones, some missing. The sample records about 130,000 clones, under 90% being singletons. There are 18 residues in the CDR3. CDR1 and CDR2 (germline): SGHVS, FNYEAQ. Trimming took 1 base from V and 0 from J; bases not matched to a gene: 5. Source material: PBMCs. V and J are TRBV7-6 and TRBJ1-4; 10 bases fit TRBD1. The sequence derives from a man in his thirties or forties in good health and CMV-seronegative. CDR3 bases: TGTGCCAGCAGCTTAGACGGGACAGGGGCCGCAACTAATGAAAAACTGTTTTTT. This gives the protein CASSLDGTGAATNEKLFF.